Below, one T cell receptor beta chain is given with its context. The sample comes from a study of T-cell memory formation after mild COVID-19. A single record per CDR3 protein comes from TCRdb applying MiXCR to the 5' RACE reads. The sample lists approximately 180,000 distinct CDR3 sequences; approximately 16% were seen once. With V trimmed by 0 bases and J by 4 bases, 9 bases remained unmatched. The CDR3 covers 16 residues. Germline assignment: CDR1 LGHNA and CDR2 YNFKEQ. V gene TRBV4-2 combines with J gene TRBJ2-7, with 7 bases matching TRBD2. The specimen sequenced was PBMCs or a T cell subset sorted from them (not recorded which). The TCR comes from an adult woman who had mild COVID-19 (a few samples of this study predate the infection). Cell type and time point are not known. CDR3 sequence: CASSQDRGTKGYEQYF. In DNA, the CDR3 is TGTGCCAGCAGCCAAGATCGCGGGACTAAGGGTTACGAGCAGTACTTC.